These 27 T cell receptor beta chains came from one sample sequenced in a study of cytotoxic CD8 clonotypes in ibrutinib-treated CLL. The repertoire was sequenced with immunoSEQ multiplex PCR; TCRdb's copy has only in-frame clones and lacks some. The table records 60,000 to 70,000 clones, approximately 62% of them present only once. The sequencing here drew on PBMCs, taken after 12 months of ibrutinib treatment. The receptors originated from a human donor with chronic lymphocytic leukemia.

This clone was observed a few times. V gene TRBV29-1 combines with J gene TRBJ2-3; a possible D gene is TRBD1 (5 bases). Deletions cut 5 bases from V and 5 bases from J, with 5 bases between. The CDR3 totals 10 residues. The V gene's germline CDR1 is SQVTM and CDR2 ANQGSEA. The CDR3 protein is CSVQGDTQYF. Written as DNA, the CDR3 is TGCAGCGTTCAGGGAGATACGCAGTATTTT.

The rearrangement uses TRBV7-9 and TRBJ2-7, with D uncertain. The CDR3 has 12 amino acids. With 4 bases removed from V and 3 bases from J, the gap between germline ends came to 7 bases. Germline V gives CDR1 SEHNR, CDR2 FQNEAQ (reference sequence). CDR3 nucleotide sequence: TGTGCCAGCAGCTCAGACGACTACGAGCAGTACGTC. Translating gives CASSSDDYEQYV.

The chain is built from TRBV6-5 and TRBJ1-4; 7 nucleotides align to TRBD1. V lost 4 bases to trimming and J lost 10 bases; unmatched junction nucleotides: 9. Germline CDR1 MNHEY, CDR2 SVGAGI. There are 14 residues in the CDR3. The CDR3 nucleotides read TGTGCCAGCAGTTTCAATAGACAGGGAGGAAAACTGTTTTTT. As protein: CASSFNRQGGKLFF.

The chain has TRBV28 and TRBJ1-3; no clear D gene. Trimming removed 3 bases from V and 5 bases from J, with 8 bases in between. The CDR3 is 13 residues long. Germline values: CDR1 MDHEN, CDR2 SYDVKM. DNA of the CDR3: TGTGCCAGCAGTTTCGGGAATAGAAACACCATATATTTT. It codes for CASSFGNRNTIYF.

This chain uses TRBV4-2 with TRBJ2-6; 11 bases map to TRBD1. V trimming: 2 bases; J trimming: 2 bases; junction bases outside the gene matches: 11. Per the germline V gene, CDR1 is LGHNA and CDR2 is YNFKEQ. The CDR3 contains 20 residues. The CDR3 nucleotides read TGTGCCAGCAGCCAAAGGAGTCCAGGGACAGGGGGTACTGGGGCCAACGTCCTGACTTTC. It is translated as CASSQRSPGTGGTGANVLTF.

This sequence joins TRBV7-9 and TRBJ1-4, with unresolved D. Germline V CDR1 and CDR2: SEHNR, FQNEAQ (reference sequence). Trimming cost V 5 bases and J 9 bases, with 10 bases left between them. The CDR3 is 12 residues long. DNA of the CDR3: TGTGCCAGCAGCCTCTTTCAGCAAAAACTGTTTTTT. Protein sequence: CASSLFQQKLFF.

V is TRBV25-1 and J is TRBJ2-3, with TRBD2 matching 9 bases. The junction had 8 bases not matched to a gene; V was cut back by 8 bases and J by 5 bases. The CDR3 is made up of 14 amino acids. The germline CDR1 and CDR2 sequences are MGHDK and SYGVNS. The CDR3 loop is CASGIAGVVDTQYF. Written as DNA, the CDR3 is TGTGCCAGCGGGATAGCGGGAGTAGTAGATACGCAGTATTTT.

This chain joins TRBV28 and TRBJ2-7, with a tentative D call TRBD2 (6 bases). Per the germline V gene, CDR1 is MDHEN and CDR2 is SYDVKM. The length of the CDR3 is 14 residues. V was pared by 6 bases and J by 1 base, with 13 bases between. The CDR3 here is CASRQRTNSYEQYF. The CDR3, as DNA: TGTGCCAGCAGACAACGGACTAATTCCTACGAGCAGTACTTC.

The chain combines TRBV29-1 with TRBJ2-1; tentatively, D is TRBD2 (5 bases). CDR3 length equals 16 residues. Germline V gene lookup returns CDR1 SQVTM and CDR2 ANQGSEA. Trimming took off 0 bases at V and 1 base at J, with 13 bases between the two ends. The CDR3 region is CSVEDGLQVSYNEQFF. The CDR3 region has the DNA TGCAGCGTTGAAGATGGACTCCAAGTATCCTACAATGAGCAGTTCTTC.

The V and J genes are TRBV6-4 and TRBJ2-7, with 13 bases matching TRBD2. CDR1 MRHNA and CDR2 SNTAGT come from the germline V gene. This CDR3 is built from 15 residues. V shed 6 bases and J 5 bases; nucleotides not matched to a gene: 7. The CDR3 region is CASSRTSGRVNEQYF. In DNA form, the CDR3 reads TGTGCCAGCAGCCGGACTAGCGGGAGAGTGAACGAGCAGTACTTC.

This clone turned up a few times. The chain carries TRBV4-2 and TRBJ1-5; TRBD1 is a possible D gene (5 bases). This CDR3 is built from 15 residues. Trimming cost V 4 bases and J 0 bases, with 10 bases left between them. Germline lookup yields CDR1 LGHNA and CDR2 YNFKEQ. The CDR3: CASSLGHDSNQPQHF. The CDR3 DNA reads TGTGCCAGCAGCCTTGGACACGATAGCAATCAGCCCCAGCATTTT.

This chain connects TRBV30 to TRBJ2-3, with D maybe TRBD1 (6 bases). Germline assignment: CDR1 GTSNPN and CDR2 SVGIG (reference sequence). Trimming took 4 bases from V and 1 from J, leaving 9 bases between them. The CDR3 totals 13 residues. The CDR3 DNA is TGTGCCTGGATCGCAGGGGGCACAGATACGCAGTATTTT. This sequence encodes CAWIAGGTDTQYF.

The genes are TRBV27 and TRBJ1-1; D remains ambiguous. The CDR3 spans 15 residues. Germline loops: CDR1 MNHEY, CDR2 SMNVEV (reference sequence). V gave up 5 bases and J gave up 6 bases, with 19 bases separating them. CDR3 protein: CASSPTVAGKAEAFF. The CDR3 bases are TGTGCCAGCAGTCCTACTGTGGCGGGGAAGGCTGAAGCTTTCTTT.

CDR3 loop: CASSEETDATEAFF. As DNA, the CDR3 is TGTGCCAGCAGTGAAGAAACAGACGCCACTGAAGCTTTCTTT. This chain links TRBV2 with TRBJ1-1, with D unclear. CDR3 length equals 14 residues. CDR1 SNHLY and CDR2 FYNNEI come from the germline V gene. With 1 base removed from V and 4 bases from J, the gap between germline ends came to 10 bases.

The chain carries TRBV19 and TRBJ2-1; 12 nucleotides match TRBD2. The CDR3 contains 14 residues. The J segment lost 8 bases and the V segment lost 4 bases, leaving 3 bases of the junction unmatched. CDR1 is LNHDA, CDR2 SQIVND, per germline (reference sequence). CDR3 nucleotides: TGTGCCAGTAGTAGGACTAGCGGGATATATGAGCAGTTCTTC. This gives the protein CASSRTSGIYEQFF.

This clone was observed at least ten times. J is TRBJ2-1 and V is TRBV6-6; unclear D gene. Germline assignment: CDR1 MNHNY and CDR2 SVGAGI (reference sequence). The CDR3 runs to 12 residues. Trimming removed 5 bases from V and 2 bases from J, with 4 bases in between. In DNA, the CDR3 is TGTGCCAGCAGTCCCGCCTACAATGAGCAGTTCTTC. This codes for CASSPAYNEQFF.

This clone was counted many times. This sequence joins TRBV28 and TRBJ2-1; 12 nucleotides line up with TRBD2. CDR1 is MDHEN and CDR2 is SYDVKM in the germline V gene. CDR3 length equals 15 residues. With V trimmed by 8 bases and J by 6 bases, 8 bases remained unmatched. The CDR3 nucleotides are TGTGCCAGCCACTCGGGACTAGCGGGCCGCAATGAGCAGTTCTTC. Its protein product is CASHSGLAGRNEQFF.

This clone is a singleton in its sample. This chain connects TRBV4-1 to TRBJ1-5; D might be TRBD1 (6 bases). The V gene's germline CDR1 is MGHRA and CDR2 YSYEKL. This CDR3 region has 14 residues. V was shortened by 3 bases and J by 7 bases, with 13 bases between the two germline ends. The chain's CDR3 is CASSQPGGGQPQHF. In DNA form, the CDR3 reads TGCGCCAGCAGCCAGCCCGGAGGGGGACAGCCCCAGCATTTT.

The chain uses TRBV15 and TRBJ1-3, with D possibly matching TRBD1 (5 bases). This CDR3 comprises 12 residues. Germline loops: CDR1 LNHNV, CDR2 YYDKDF (reference sequence). V was trimmed by 9 bases and J by 4 bases, leaving 10 bases between them. As DNA, the CDR3 is TGTGCCACTAGGGGTGCGGGAAACACCATATATTTT. Translated: CATRGAGNTIYF. The full variable domain, with the rest looked up from reference TRBV15 and TRBJ1-3, is DAMVIQNPRYQVTQFGKPVTLSCSQTLNHNVMYWYQQKSSQAPKLLFHYYDKDFNNEADTPDNFQSRRPNTSFCFLDIRSPGLGDTAMYLCATRGAGNTIYFGEGSWLTVV.

The chain employs TRBV7-2 and TRBJ2-7; TRBD1 might be the D (5 bases). CDR1 and CDR2 from the germline V gene are SGHTA and FQGNSA. V was shortened by 3 bases and J by 2 bases, with 14 bases between the two germline ends. The CDR3 length is 15 residues. The CDR3 DNA is TGTGCCAGCAGCTTTGGGGAAGGGGTAACCTACGAGCAGTACTTC. Protein sequence: CASSFGEGVTYEQYF.

The chain uses TRBV5-4 and TRBJ1-2; 8 bases agree with TRBD1. This CDR3 has 13 amino acids. Germline values: CDR1 SGHNT, CDR2 YYREEE (reference sequence). J gave up 8 bases and V 4 bases, and 7 bases lay outside the gene matches. Here the CDR3 reads CASSPGQERGYTF. The CDR3 DNA follows: TGTGCCAGCAGCCCGGGACAGGAACGGGGCTACACCTTC.

The chain carries TRBV5-4 and TRBJ2-2; no definite D call. CDR1 is SGHNT, CDR2 YYREEE, per germline (reference sequence). Trimming removed 0 bases from V and 2 bases from J, with 8 bases in between. The CDR3 runs to 15 residues. The chain's CDR3 is CASSLGLLNTGELFF. For the CDR3, the DNA is TGTGCCAGCAGCTTGGGGCTCCTCAACACCGGGGAGCTGTTTTTT.

This sequence joins TRBV5-6 and TRBJ2-7, with unresolved D. The V gene lost 4 bases and the J gene lost 2 bases, with 13 bases spanning the gap. The CDR3 totals 14 residues. Germline V lookup: CDR1 SGHDT, CDR2 YYEEEE. The CDR3 protein is CASSPKQSPYEQYV. The DNA for the CDR3 is TGTGCCAGCAGCCCTAAACAGAGCCCCTACGAGCAGTACGTC.

For this clone: Other DNA sequences in the sample encode the same CDR3. The chain uses TRBV29-1 and TRBJ2-7, with D tentatively TRBD1 or TRBD2 (5 bases each). The CDR3 is 12 amino acids. Per the germline V gene, CDR1 is SQVTM and CDR2 is ANQGSEA. V lost 3 bases to trimming and J lost 3 bases, with 9 bases between them. The CDR3 sequence: CSVERGGYEQYF. Written as DNA, the CDR3 is TGCAGCGTTGAGAGGGGTGGCTACGAGCAGTACTTC.

CDR3 region: CASSYTGPDGYTF. The CDR3 DNA sequence: TGTGCCAGCAGTTACACGGGGCCGGATGGCTACACCTTC. The J gene is TRBJ1-2, the V gene TRBV6-5, with D tentatively TRBD1 (5 bases). From germline, CDR1 is MNHEY and CDR2 SVGAGI. CDR3 length equals 13 residues. Trimming stripped 2 bases from V and 6 bases from J, with 10 bases between.

The sample holds a few counts of this clone. The J gene is TRBJ2-7, the V gene TRBV7-6; tentatively, D is TRBD1 or TRBD2 (5 bases each). V lost 3 bases and J 0 bases, leaving 6 bases between the germline ends. Germline lookup yields CDR1 SGHVS and CDR2 FNYEAQ. The CDR3 has 13 residues. DNA of the CDR3: TGTGCCAGCAGCTTCGGGGCCTCCTACGAGCAGTACTTC. Translation: CASSFGASYEQYF. The variable domain in full, completed from reference TRBV7-6 and TRBJ2-7, reads GAGVSQSPRYKVTKRGQDVALRCDPISGHVSLYWYRQALGQGPEFLTYFNYEAQQDKSGLPNDRFSAERPEGSISTLTIQRTEQRDSAMYRCASSFGASYEQYFGPGTRLTVT.

About this clone itself: The same CDR3 also results from other DNA sequences found in this sample. The chain links TRBV7-9 to TRBJ1-2, with D possibly being TRBD1 (6 bases). Trimming cost V 1 base and J 2 bases, with 11 bases left between them. The CDR3 extends over 15 amino acids. CDR1 and CDR2 (germline): SEHNR, FQNEAQ (reference sequence). In nucleotides, the CDR3 is TGTGCCAGCAGCTTAGACGGGGGCGCGAACTATGGCTACACCTTC. It translates to CASSLDGGANYGYTF.